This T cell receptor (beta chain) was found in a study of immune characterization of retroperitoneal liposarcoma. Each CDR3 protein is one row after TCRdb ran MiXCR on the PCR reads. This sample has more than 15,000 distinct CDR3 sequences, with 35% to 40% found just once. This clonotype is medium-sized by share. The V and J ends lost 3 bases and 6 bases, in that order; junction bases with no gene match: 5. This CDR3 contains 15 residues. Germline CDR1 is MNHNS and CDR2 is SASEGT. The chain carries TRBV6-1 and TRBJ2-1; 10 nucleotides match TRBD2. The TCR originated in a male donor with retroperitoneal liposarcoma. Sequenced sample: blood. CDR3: CASSDLSGGANEQFF. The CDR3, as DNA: TGTGCCAGCAGTGATTTGAGCGGGGGGGCCAATGAGCAGTTCTTC.